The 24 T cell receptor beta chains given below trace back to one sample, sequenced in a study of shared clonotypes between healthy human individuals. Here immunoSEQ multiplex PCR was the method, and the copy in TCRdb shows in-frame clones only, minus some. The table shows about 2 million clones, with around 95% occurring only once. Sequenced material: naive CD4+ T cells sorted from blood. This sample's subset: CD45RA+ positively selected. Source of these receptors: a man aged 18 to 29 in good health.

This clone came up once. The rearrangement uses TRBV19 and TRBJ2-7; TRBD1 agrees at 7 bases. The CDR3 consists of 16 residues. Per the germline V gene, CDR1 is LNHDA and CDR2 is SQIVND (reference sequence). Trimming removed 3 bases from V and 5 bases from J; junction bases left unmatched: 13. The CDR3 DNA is TGTGCCAGTAGTATGGTGGGACAGCCCCCAGCTCACGAGCAGTACTTC. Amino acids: CASSMVGQPPAHEQYF. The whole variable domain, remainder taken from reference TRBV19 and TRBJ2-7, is DGGITQSPKYLFRKEGQNVTLSCEQNLNHDAMYWYRQDPGQGLRLIYYSQIVNDFQKGDIAEGYSVSREKKESFPLTVTSAQKNPTAFYLCASSMVGQPPAHEQYFGPGTRLTVT.

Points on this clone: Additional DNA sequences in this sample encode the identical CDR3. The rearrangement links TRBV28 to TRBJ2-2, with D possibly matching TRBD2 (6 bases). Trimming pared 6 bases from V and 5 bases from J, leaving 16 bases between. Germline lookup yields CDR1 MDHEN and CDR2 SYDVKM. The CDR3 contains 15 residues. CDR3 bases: TGTGCCAGCAGGTCCGGGACTCTAGGTACCGGGGAGCTGTTTTTT. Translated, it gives CASRSGTLGTGELFF.

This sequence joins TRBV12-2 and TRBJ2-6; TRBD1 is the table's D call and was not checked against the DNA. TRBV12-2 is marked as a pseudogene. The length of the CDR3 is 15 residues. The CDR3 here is CASRPTLTGANVLTF. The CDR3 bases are TGTGCAAGTCGCCCGACACTGACTGGGGCCAACGTCCTGACTTTC.

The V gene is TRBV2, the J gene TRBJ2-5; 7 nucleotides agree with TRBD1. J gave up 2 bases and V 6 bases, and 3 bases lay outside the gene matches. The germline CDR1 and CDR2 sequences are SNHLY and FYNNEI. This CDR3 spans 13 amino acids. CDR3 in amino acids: CASRRGQQETQYF. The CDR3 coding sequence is TGTGCCAGCAGACGGGGACAGCAAGAGACCCAGTACTTC.

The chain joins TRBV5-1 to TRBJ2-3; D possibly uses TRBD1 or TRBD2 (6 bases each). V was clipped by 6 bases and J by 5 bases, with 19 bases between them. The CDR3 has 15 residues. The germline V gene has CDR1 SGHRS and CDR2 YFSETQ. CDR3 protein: CASIPGRGLGDTQYF. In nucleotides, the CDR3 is TGCGCCAGCATCCCGGGACGGGGGCTGGGAGATACGCAGTATTTT.

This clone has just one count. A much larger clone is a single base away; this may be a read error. The CDR3 DNA reads TGTGCCAGCAGCCTGACAGGGGCCTATGGCTACACCTTC. It codes for CASSLTGAYGYTF. The chain recombines TRBV5-4 with TRBJ1-2, with 8 positions matching TRBD1. In germline, CDR1 is SGHNT, CDR2 YYREEE (reference sequence). Trimming took 4 bases from V and 4 from J; bases not matched to a gene: 3. The CDR3 is 13 residues long.

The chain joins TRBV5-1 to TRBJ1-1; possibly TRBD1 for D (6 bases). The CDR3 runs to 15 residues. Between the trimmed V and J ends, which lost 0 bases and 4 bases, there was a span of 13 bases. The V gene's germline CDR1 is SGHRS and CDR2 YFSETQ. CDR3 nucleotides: TGCGCCAGCAGCTTGGTCCTGGGGGCGACCACTGAAGCTTTCTTT. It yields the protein CASSLVLGATTEAFF.

CDR3: CASSGTFSDTQYF. CDR3 coding DNA: TGTGCCAGCTCCGGGACGTTCTCAGATACGCAGTATTTT. The V call is TRBV18, the J call TRBJ2-3; D possibly matches TRBD1 or TRBD2 (5 bases each). Germline V gene data show CDR1 as KGHSH and CDR2 as LQKENI. The CDR3 length is 13 residues. With 6 bases removed from V and 4 bases from J, the gap between germline ends came to 11 bases. The full variable domain, in which reference TRBV18 and TRBJ2-3 provide the parts outside the CDR3, is NAGVMQNPRHLVRRRGQEARLRCSPMKGHSHVYWYRQLPEEGLKFMVYLQKENIIDESGMPKERFSAEFPKEGPSILRIQQVVRGDSAAYFCASSGTFSDTQYFGPGTRLTVL.

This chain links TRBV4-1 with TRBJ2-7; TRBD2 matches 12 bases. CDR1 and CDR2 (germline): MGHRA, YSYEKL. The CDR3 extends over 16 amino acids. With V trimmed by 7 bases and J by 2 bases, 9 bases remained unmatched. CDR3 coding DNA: TGCGCCAGCAAACGAGGGGCTAGCGGGGGGGCCTACGAGCAGTACTTC. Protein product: CASKRGASGGAYEQYF.

CDR3 protein: CASSLVGHYNYEQYF. The CDR3 DNA reads TGTGCCAGCAGCTTGGTGGGACACTACAACTACGAGCAGTACTTC. This chain connects TRBV5-8 to TRBJ2-7; possible D gene TRBD1, 6 bases. Trimming stripped 0 bases from V and 3 bases from J, with 13 bases between. Germline CDR1 and CDR2: SGHTS and YDEGEE. This CDR3 comprises 15 residues.

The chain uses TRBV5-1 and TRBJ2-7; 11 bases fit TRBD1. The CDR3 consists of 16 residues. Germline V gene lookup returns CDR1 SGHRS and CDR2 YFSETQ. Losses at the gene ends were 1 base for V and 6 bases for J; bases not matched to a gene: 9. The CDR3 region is CASSLMGQGESAEQYF. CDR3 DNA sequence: TGCGCCAGCAGCTTGATGGGACAGGGGGAGTCGGCCGAGCAGTACTTC. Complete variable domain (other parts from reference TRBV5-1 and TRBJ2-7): KAGVTQTPRYLIKTRGQQVTLSCSPISGHRSVSWYQQTPGQGLQFLFEYFSETQRNKGNFPGRFSGRQFSNSRSEMNVSTLELGDSALYLCASSLMGQGESAEQYFGPGTRLTVT.

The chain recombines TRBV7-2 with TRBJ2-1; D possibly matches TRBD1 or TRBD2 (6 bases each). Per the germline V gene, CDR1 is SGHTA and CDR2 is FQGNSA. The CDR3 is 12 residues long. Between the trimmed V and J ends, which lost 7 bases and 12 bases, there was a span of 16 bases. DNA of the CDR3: TGTGCCAGCACCCACGGGGGCTCACGGCAGTTCTTC. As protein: CASTHGGSRQFF.

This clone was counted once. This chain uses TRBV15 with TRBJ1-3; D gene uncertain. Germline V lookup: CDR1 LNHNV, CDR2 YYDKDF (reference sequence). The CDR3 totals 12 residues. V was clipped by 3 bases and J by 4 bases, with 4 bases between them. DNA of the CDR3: TGTGCCACCAGCAGGGGAGGAAACACCATATATTTT. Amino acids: CATSRGGNTIYF.

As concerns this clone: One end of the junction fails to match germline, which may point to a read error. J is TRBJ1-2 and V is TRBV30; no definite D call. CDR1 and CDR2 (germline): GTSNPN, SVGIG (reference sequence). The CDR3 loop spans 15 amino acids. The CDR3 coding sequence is TGTGCCTGGGGTGTACGCGGGCAGGCTAACTATGGCTACACCTTC. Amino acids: CAWGVRGQANYGYTF.

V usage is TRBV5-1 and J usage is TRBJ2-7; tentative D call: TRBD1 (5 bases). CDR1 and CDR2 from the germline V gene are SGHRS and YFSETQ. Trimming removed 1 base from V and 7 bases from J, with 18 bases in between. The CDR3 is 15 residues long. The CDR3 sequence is CASSLPTDSLGEQYF. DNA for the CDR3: TGCGCCAGCAGCTTGCCCACTGACAGCCTAGGGGAGCAGTACTTC.

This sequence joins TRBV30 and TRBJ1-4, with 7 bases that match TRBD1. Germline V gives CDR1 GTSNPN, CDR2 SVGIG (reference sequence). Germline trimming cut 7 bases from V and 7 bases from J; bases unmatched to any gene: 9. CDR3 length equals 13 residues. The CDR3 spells CASSGTEGEKLFF. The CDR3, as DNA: TGTGCCTCCTCCGGGACAGAAGGTGAAAAACTGTTTTTT.

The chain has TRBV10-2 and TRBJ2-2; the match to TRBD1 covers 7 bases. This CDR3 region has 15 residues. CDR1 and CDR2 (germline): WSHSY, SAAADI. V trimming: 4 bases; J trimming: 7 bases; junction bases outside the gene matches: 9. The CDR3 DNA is TGCGCCAGCAGTGGTCGACAGGGCCTGGGCGGGGAGCTGTTTTTT. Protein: CASSGRQGLGGELFF.

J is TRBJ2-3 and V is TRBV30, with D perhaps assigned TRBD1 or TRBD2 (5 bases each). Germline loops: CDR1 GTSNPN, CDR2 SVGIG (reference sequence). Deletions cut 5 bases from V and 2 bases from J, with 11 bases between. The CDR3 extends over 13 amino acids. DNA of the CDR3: TGTGCCTGGGGGCCGGGGCTCACAGATACGCAGTATTTT. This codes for CAWGPGLTDTQYF.

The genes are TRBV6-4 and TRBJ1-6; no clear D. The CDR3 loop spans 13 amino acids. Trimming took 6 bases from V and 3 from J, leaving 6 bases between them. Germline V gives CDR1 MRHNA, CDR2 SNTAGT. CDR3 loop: CASRRDYNSPLHF. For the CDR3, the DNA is TGTGCCAGCAGACGGGACTATAATTCACCCCTCCACTTT.

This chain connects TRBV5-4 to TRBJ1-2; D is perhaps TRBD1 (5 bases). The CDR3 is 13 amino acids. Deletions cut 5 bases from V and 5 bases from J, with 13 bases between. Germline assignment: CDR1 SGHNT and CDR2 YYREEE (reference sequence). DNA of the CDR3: TGTGCCAGCAGTCGCAGGGACGGTTATGGCTACACCTTC. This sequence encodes CASSRRDGYGYTF.

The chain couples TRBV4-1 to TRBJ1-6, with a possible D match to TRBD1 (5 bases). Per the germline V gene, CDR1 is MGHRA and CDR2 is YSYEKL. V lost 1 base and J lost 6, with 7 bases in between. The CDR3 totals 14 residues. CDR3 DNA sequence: TGCGCCAGCAGCCAAGCTGGGGGTAATTCACCCCTCCACTTT. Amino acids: CASSQAGGNSPLHF.

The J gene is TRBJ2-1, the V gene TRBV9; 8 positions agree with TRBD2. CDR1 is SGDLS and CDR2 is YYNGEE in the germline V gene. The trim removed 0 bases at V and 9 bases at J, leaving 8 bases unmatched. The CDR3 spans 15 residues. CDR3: CASSVASGRSGEQFF. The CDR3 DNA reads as TGTGCCAGCAGCGTAGCGAGCGGGAGATCGGGTGAGCAGTTCTTC.

The chain's CDR3 is CASSFMTDGNSPLHF. In nucleotides, the CDR3 is TGTGCCAGCAGTTTCATGACAGATGGGAATTCACCCCTCCACTTT. V usage is TRBV27 and J usage is TRBJ1-6; perhaps TRBD1 as D (5 bases). The V end was cut by 3 bases, the J end by 7 bases, with 13 bases between. This CDR3 spans 15 amino acids. CDR1 is MNHEY, CDR2 SMNVEV, per germline (reference sequence).

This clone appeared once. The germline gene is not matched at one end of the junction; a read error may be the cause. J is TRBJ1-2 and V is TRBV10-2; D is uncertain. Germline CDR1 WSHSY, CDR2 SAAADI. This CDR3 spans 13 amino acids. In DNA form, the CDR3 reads TGCACCAGTACCCAGGTTTTGGACTATGGCTACACCTTC. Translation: CTSTQVLDYGYTF.